What follows are 26 T cell receptor beta chains derived from one specimen sequenced in a study of blood T cell repertoires in COVID-19 (dated by TCRdb to the early 2020s). The library was generated by the immunoSEQ multiplex PCR assay. TCRdb obtained this table from immuneACCESS and retained in-frame rearrangements with V and J assigned. These tables miss some clones; where compared with another copy, unresolved V genes account for less than half of the shortfall, and the remainder is unexplained. The sample table lists 250,000 to 350,000 clones, 90% of them with a count of one. The top ten clonotypes cover around 4.5% of the sample. Sequencing was done on a sample of PBMCs or T cells enriched from blood (not recorded which). The receptors derive from a woman under 30 with acute COVID-19.

The chain is built from TRBV2 and TRBJ2-7; 9 bases agree with TRBD1. CDR1 is SNHLY, CDR2 FYNNEI, per germline. The CDR3 extends over 12 amino acids. The V and J ends lost 10 bases and 4 bases, in that order; junction bases with no gene match: 5. CDR3 nucleotides: TGTGCCACCCTTGGACAGGGGTACGAGCAGTACTTC. This codes for CATLGQGYEQYF.

This chain links TRBV27 with TRBJ2-3; tentative D call: TRBD1 (5 bases). The CDR3 spans 15 residues. V was pared by 2 bases and J by 5 bases, with 14 bases between. Germline CDR1 reads MNHEY; CDR2 reads SMNVEV (reference sequence). Here the CDR3 reads CASSLGVQGLDTQYF. CDR3 nucleotide sequence: TGTGCCAGCAGTTTAGGCGTCCAGGGCCTAGATACGCAGTATTTT.

This chain uses TRBV5-4 with TRBJ1-2; the match to TRBD1 covers 9 bases. V trimming: 7 bases; J trimming: 8 bases; junction bases outside the gene matches: 12. CDR1 is SGHNT and CDR2 is YYREEE in the germline V gene (reference sequence). The CDR3 consists of 14 residues. For the CDR3, the DNA is TGTGCCAGCCGTCCTACAGGGGGCGCGGGGGGCTACACCTTC. Its protein is CASRPTGGAGGYTF.

This chain connects TRBV28 to TRBJ1-3; D not certain. This CDR3 comprises 15 residues. The germline CDR1 and CDR2 sequences are MDHEN and SYDVKM. Trimming took 2 bases from V and 0 from J, leaving 8 bases between them. The CDR3 DNA follows: TGTGCCAGCAGTTTAGGGCAGCACTCTGGAAACACCATATATTTT. Protein: CASSLGQHSGNTIYF.

This clone came up a few times. The CDR3 region has the DNA TGTGCCAGCAGCTTGTCTGCAGGGCAAGAGACCCAGTACTTC. This codes for CASSLSAGQETQYF. The V gene is TRBV5-6, the J gene TRBJ2-5; D is possibly TRBD1 (5 bases). CDR1 SGHDT and CDR2 YYEEEE come from the germline V gene. The CDR3 is 14 residues long. Trimming stripped 1 base from V and 2 bases from J, with 9 bases between.

The V call is TRBV27, the J call TRBJ1-2; TRBD1 agrees at 9 bases. Germline lookup yields CDR1 MNHEY and CDR2 SMNVEV (reference sequence). The J segment lost 5 bases and the V segment lost 2 bases, leaving 6 bases of the junction unmatched. This CDR3 has 15 amino acids. This CDR3 is CASSLRGTGYYGYTF. The CDR3 DNA is TGTGCCAGCAGTTTAAGGGGGACAGGGTATTATGGCTACACCTTC.

This chain uses TRBV5-5 with TRBJ2-3; 8 bases map to TRBD1. CDR1 and CDR2 (germline): SGHKS, YYEKEE (reference sequence). The length of the CDR3 is 15 residues. V lost 3 bases, J lost 4 bases, and 7 bases stayed unmatched. CDR3 sequence reads: CASSSTGGGADTQYF. Here the CDR3 DNA reads TGTGCCAGCAGCTCCACAGGGGGAGGCGCAGATACGCAGTATTTT.

This clone is a singleton in its sample. The chain recombines TRBV7-2 with TRBJ1-3, with unresolved D. CDR3 length: 16 residues. CDR1 and CDR2 (germline): SGHTA, FQGNSA. The V end lost 0 bases, the J end lost 2 bases, and 11 bases lay between the germline ends. The CDR3 sequence: CASSLAPQLTGNTIYF. For the CDR3, the DNA is TGTGCCAGCAGCTTAGCGCCACAGCTTACTGGAAACACCATATATTTT.

This chain connects TRBV5-1 to TRBJ2-5; the match to TRBD2 covers 12 bases. The J segment lost 5 bases and the V segment lost 3 bases, leaving 2 bases of the junction unmatched. The CDR3 runs to 14 residues. From germline, CDR1 is SGHRS and CDR2 YFSETQ. This CDR3 is CASSSGTSGETQYF. Written as DNA, the CDR3 is TGCGCCAGCAGCTCGGGGACTAGCGGGGAGACCCAGTACTTC.

This rearrangement joins TRBV6-5 to TRBJ2-3; 7 nucleotides agree with TRBD2. V lost 2 bases, J lost 2 bases, and 7 bases stayed unmatched. The germline V gene encodes CDR1 MNHEY and CDR2 SVGAGI. The CDR3 runs to 16 residues. This CDR3 is CASSYGRGTYTDTQYF. Written as DNA, the CDR3 is TGTGCCAGCAGTTACGGGCGGGGGACCTACACAGATACGCAGTATTTT.

This chain connects TRBV9 to TRBJ1-3; D gene ambiguous. V was pared by 1 base and J by 0 bases, with 5 bases between. The CDR3 spans 14 residues. Looked up from germline, CDR1 is SGDLS and CDR2 is YYNGEE. CDR3 region: CASSVSGSGNTIYF. Here the CDR3 DNA reads TGTGCCAGCAGCGTAAGCGGCTCTGGAAACACCATATATTTT.

The chain joins TRBV5-1 to TRBJ1-1; D remains unclear. V lost 2 bases, J lost 3 bases, and 8 bases lay in between. Looked up from germline, CDR1 is SGHRS and CDR2 is YFSETQ. The CDR3 totals 13 residues. The CDR3 DNA is TGCGCCAGCAGCTTCTCGGTTGACACTGAAGCTTTCTTT. Protein: CASSFSVDTEAFF.

J is TRBJ1-6 and V is TRBV6-5; D uncertain. The CDR3 has 15 amino acids. V lost 2 bases to trimming and J lost 5 bases, with 10 bases between them. Germline CDR1 reads MNHEY; CDR2 reads SVGAGI. In DNA, the CDR3 is TGTGCCAGCAGTTACAACAGAAGAAATAATTCACCCCTCCACTTT. Translation gives CASSYNRRNNSPLHF.

The chain joins TRBV24-1 to TRBJ2-2; tentatively, D is TRBD1 (5 bases). The CDR3 totals 16 residues. CDR1 is KGHDR, CDR2 SFDVKD, per germline. V lost 3 bases, J lost 4 bases, and 14 bases lay in between. In DNA, the CDR3 is TGTGCCACCAGTGATACACAGGCGTGGGGCACCGGGGAGCTGTTTTTT. This codes for CATSDTQAWGTGELFF.

J is TRBJ1-1 and V is TRBV3-1 (or the pseudogene TRBV3-2), with 7 bases identical to TRBD1. Losses at the gene ends were 3 bases for V and 0 bases for J; bases not matched to a gene: 10. Germline V gene data show CDR1 as LGHDT and CDR2 as YNNKEL (reference sequence). This CDR3 spans 17 amino acids. This CDR3 reads CASSHPTGRVMNTEAFF. Here the CDR3 DNA reads TGTGCCAGCAGCCACCCGACAGGGCGCGTGATGAACACTGAAGCTTTCTTT.

This clone was detected only once. The chain links TRBV29-1 to TRBJ1-2; maybe TRBD1 (5 bases). This CDR3 has 16 amino acids. V shed 0 bases and J shed 4 bases, with 18 bases lying between them. Germline V lookup: CDR1 SQVTM, CDR2 ANQGSEA. The CDR3 reads CSVEDRAAGKSYGYTF. In DNA, the CDR3 is TGCAGCGTTGAAGATCGCGCGGCAGGGAAGAGCTATGGCTACACCTTC.

The rearrangement joins TRBV11-3 to TRBJ2-1; 15 bases align to TRBD2. Germline assignment: CDR1 SGHNT and CDR2 YENEEA. J lost 4 bases, V lost 5 bases, and 6 bases had no gene match. CDR3 length: 17 amino acids. This CDR3 is CASSPRTSGRVYNEQFF. The CDR3 DNA sequence: TGTGCCAGCAGCCCACGGACTAGCGGGAGGGTATACAATGAGCAGTTCTTC.

The sample holds one count of this clone. The chain has TRBV28 and TRBJ2-1; 15 nucleotides match TRBD2. J was trimmed by 7 bases and V by 6 bases; bases with no gene match: 10. CDR1 and CDR2 (germline): MDHEN, SYDVKM. This CDR3 is built from 17 residues. The CDR3 nucleotides are TGTGCCAGCAGAACCGGGACTAGCGGGAGGATGCGGAATGAGCAGTTCTTC. Amino acids: CASRTGTSGRMRNEQFF.

The sample holds a few counts of this clone. J is TRBJ1-2 and V is TRBV29-1; D unresolved. This CDR3 region has 11 residues. V was clipped by 4 bases and J by 6 bases, with 9 bases between them. Looked up from germline, CDR1 is SQVTM and CDR2 is ANQGSEA. The CDR3 is CSVGVGDGYTF. CDR3 nucleotides: TGCAGCGTTGGCGTCGGGGATGGCTACACCTTC.

The rearrangement uses TRBV9 and TRBJ2-7; D unresolved. Trimming removed 0 bases from V and 4 bases from J, with 14 bases in between. CDR1 is SGDLS and CDR2 is YYNGEE in the germline V gene. The length of the CDR3 is 15 residues. The CDR3 region has the DNA TGTGCCAGCAGCGTAGATGGAGAATTCCTTTACGAGCAGTACTTC. Translation: CASSVDGEFLYEQYF.

The V gene is TRBV29-1, the J gene TRBJ1-2; TRBD1 agrees at 7 bases. The CDR3 is made up of 14 amino acids. The V gene end was trimmed by 3 bases and the J gene end by 4 bases; junction bases not matched to a gene: 8. The germline gives CDR1 SQVTM, CDR2 ANQGSEA. CDR3 sequence (DNA): TGCAGCGTTGACTCCAACAGGGGACTCTATGGCTACACCTTC. Protein sequence: CSVDSNRGLYGYTF.

The chain couples TRBV27 to TRBJ2-1; TRBD1 might be the D (5 bases). CDR1 is MNHEY, CDR2 SMNVEV, per germline (reference sequence). Trimming took off 1 base at V and 0 bases at J, with 10 bases between the two ends. The CDR3 is made up of 16 amino acids. CDR3 residues: CASSLLDTSSYNEQFF. The CDR3 region has the DNA TGTGCCAGCAGTTTATTGGACACGAGCTCCTACAATGAGCAGTTCTTC.

The chain links TRBV27 to TRBJ2-3; the D gene is possibly TRBD2 (6 bases). CDR1 and CDR2 from the germline V gene are MNHEY and SMNVEV (reference sequence). The CDR3 covers 13 residues. Trimming shortened V by 8 bases and J by 1 base, and 10 bases separated the two germline ends. CDR3 in DNA: TGTGCCAGCCTGGGGGGTGGCACAGATACGCAGTATTTT. Protein product: CASLGGGTDTQYF.

This clone is a singleton in its sample. The chain has TRBV28 and TRBJ2-7; perhaps TRBD2 as D (6 bases). From germline, CDR1 is MDHEN and CDR2 SYDVKM. This CDR3 comprises 14 residues. V shed 3 bases and J shed 1 base, with 10 bases lying between them. CDR3 DNA: TGTGCCAGCAGTTTTTCCGGGGGTTCCTACGAGCAGTACTTC. Residues: CASSFSGGSYEQYF.

The chain combines TRBV2 with TRBJ2-3; D is perhaps TRBD1 (6 bases). The germline V gene encodes CDR1 SNHLY and CDR2 FYNNEI. V shed 8 bases and J shed 0 bases, with 12 bases lying between them. The CDR3 runs to 14 residues. The CDR3 DNA reads TGTGCCAGCCTGGGGGCCCCTAGCACAGATACGCAGTATTTT. Protein product: CASLGAPSTDTQYF. The variable domain in full, with the rest retrieved from reference TRBV2 and TRBJ2-3, is EPEVTQTPSHQVTQMGQEVILRCVPISNHLYFYWYRQILGQKVEFLVSFYNNEISEKSEIFDDQFSVERPDGSNFTLKIRSTKLEDSAMYFCASLGAPSTDTQYFGPGTRLTVL.

This chain connects TRBV12-3 or TRBV12-4 to TRBJ2-7; D gene ambiguous. Trimming stripped 6 bases from V and 4 bases from J, with 7 bases between. The CDR3 extends over 11 amino acids. The CDR3 DNA sequence: TGTGCCAGCAGCTTTCTATACGAGCAGTACTTC. Residues: CASSFLYEQYF.